This T cell receptor (beta chain) was found in a study of read filtering for tumor transcriptome and immune sequencing. Study-wide context: Mean patient age was approximately 66 years, range roughly 40 to 85; approximately 18 male, around 15 female.

This library used roughly 370 ng RNA and molecular barcoded adaptors spanning alpha/delta and beta/gamma chains. TCRdb re-called the reads with MiXCR, one entry per CDR3 protein. The table has about 50,000 distinct CDR3 sequences, roughly a fifth seen once; the top ten hold 30% to 45%. To note about this clonotype: Its antigen is currently unknown.

CDR1 and CDR2 from the germline V gene are KGHSH and LQKENI. With 3 bases clipped from V and 2 bases from J, the junction kept 1 base outside the gene matches. There are 14 residues in the CDR3. Overall study results and limits: Dropping single-read clonotypes raised IR-seq and RNA-seq shared-clonotype correlation. The sorted CD138-negative fraction was a mixed bone marrow immune population, not purified T cells.

Every patient had bone marrow sampled while the disease was active. The origin of this receptor is a donor at least 40 years old with multiple myeloma. The rearrangement links TRBV18 to TRBJ2-1; 7 bases agree with TRBD2. The sample taken for sequencing was a population of CD138-negative cells sorted from bone marrow. CDR3 in amino acids: CASSPGTTYNEQFF. The CDR3, as DNA: TGTGCCAGCTCACCCGGGACTACCTACAATGAGCAGTTCTTC. The variable domain in full, with the rest retrieved from reference TRBV18 and TRBJ2-1, is NAGVMQNPRHLVRRRGQEARLRCSPMKGHSHVYWYRQLPEEGLKFMVYLQKENIIDESGMPKERFSAEFPKEGPSILRIQQVVRGDSAAYFCASSPGTTYNEQFFGPGTRLTVL.